Described below is a single T cell receptor (beta chain) sequence and its context. Its antigen is unknown. The data stem from a study of CD8+ T cells in alopecia areata. Study findings and constraints: On tofacitinib, scalp clonality and expanded CD8+ clones among top 100 fell significantly. Normal skin's resident alphabeta T cells are sequenced alongside lesional scalp T cells.

Reverse transcribed after extraction, RNA yielded cDNA as the sequencing template. Only in-frame clones appear in the TCRdb table, and some are missing; sequencing was by immunoSEQ multiplex PCR. The sample carries 150,000 to 200,000 clones, 51% recorded once. Indicated treatment: oral pan-JAK inhibitor, 5-10 mg twice daily. Those with alopecia areata gave lesional scalp punch biopsies and peripheral blood. The CDR3 contains 13 residues. Germline lookup yields CDR1 SGHNT and CDR2 YYREEE (reference sequence). Trimming removed 6 bases from V and 3 bases from J; junction bases left unmatched: 4. This sequence was found in a human donor with alopecia areata. The starting material was CD8+ T cells sorted from blood, obtained around week 54, from a patient treated with tofacitinib. This chain links TRBV5-4 with TRBJ2-5, with 8 bases fitting TRBD1. The CDR3 bases are TGTGCCAGCAAACCGGACAGGGAAGAGACCCAGTACTTC. Translated, it gives CASKPDREETQYF.